Shown below are 31 T cell receptor beta chains from a single sample sequenced in a study of lymphopenia after photon versus proton radiotherapy. TCRdb keeps only in-frame clones here, not all; method: immunoSEQ multiplex PCR. The top ten hold around 10% of the sample, which has over 20,000 clones, around nine tenths seen once. The sequenced sample was peripheral blood, obtained from a patient treated with proton-based radiotherapy. These receptors originate from a man older than 75 with esophageal cancer.

The sample holds a few counts of this clone. This rearrangement joins TRBV9 to TRBJ1-1; maybe TRBD1 (6 bases). This CDR3 spans 15 amino acids. V shed 3 bases and J shed 0 bases, with 12 bases lying between them. The germline V gene has CDR1 SGDLS and CDR2 YYNGEE. CDR3 DNA sequence: TGTGCCAGCAGCGAAGGGCGGGGGCTGAACACTGAAGCTTTCTTT. Protein sequence: CASSEGRGLNTEAFF.

V is TRBV10-3 and J is TRBJ2-3; a weak D match, TRBD1 (6 bases). The V end lost 6 bases, the J end lost 2 bases, and 12 bases lay between the germline ends. The CDR3 is 14 amino acids. Germline V gene data show CDR1 as ENHRY and CDR2 as SYGVKD. CDR3 in amino acids: CAIRTGPTTDTQYF. The CDR3 DNA follows: TGTGCCATCAGAACAGGGCCGACCACAGATACGCAGTATTTT.

The gene calls are TRBV6-5 and TRBJ2-7; the D gene is possibly TRBD1 (5 bases). Germline CDR1 is MNHEY and CDR2 is SVGAGI. The CDR3 runs to 16 residues. The V gene lost 2 bases and the J gene lost 0 bases, with 14 bases spanning the gap. In nucleotides, the CDR3 is TGTGCCAGCAGTTACGGGGCAGGAGCGAACTCCTACGAGCAGTACTTC. It specifies CASSYGAGANSYEQYF.

The sample holds one count of this clone. The rearrangement joins TRBV28 to TRBJ2-3; the match to TRBD2 covers 8 bases. The junction had 7 bases not matched to a gene; V was cut back by 6 bases and J by 2 bases. CDR1 is MDHEN and CDR2 is SYDVKM in the germline V gene. CDR3 length: 15 amino acids. The CDR3 DNA sequence: TGTGCCAGCAGACCTAGCGGGTCTATCACAGATACGCAGTATTTT. It codes for CASRPSGSITDTQYF.

The rearrangement joins TRBV9 to TRBJ2-3; 11 bases are a match to TRBD2. CDR1 and CDR2 from the germline V gene are SGDLS and YYNGEE. This CDR3 comprises 19 residues. The V and J ends lost 4 bases and 0 bases, in that order; junction bases with no gene match: 13. The CDR3 protein is CASSLIAGGRTSSTDTQYF. The DNA of the CDR3 is TGTGCCAGCAGCTTAATAGCGGGGGGGCGAACTTCTAGCACAGATACGCAGTATTTT.

This clone was picked up a small number of times. The chain has TRBV19 and TRBJ1-5; D is perhaps TRBD1 (5 bases). V shed 8 bases and J shed 0 bases, with 17 bases lying between them. The CDR3 spans 16 residues. CDR1 LNHDA and CDR2 SQIVND come from the germline V gene (reference sequence). The DNA of the CDR3 is TGTGCCAGTGGCCCTTCGACAGTTTTTAGCAATCAGCCCCAGCATTTT. As protein: CASGPSTVFSNQPQHF.

In its sample, this clone was seen once. The CDR3 DNA follows: TGCGCCAGCAGCTTAGGGGGAGCCGCGAGCACAGATACGCAGTATTTT. Amino acid sequence: CASSLGGAASTDTQYF. The rearrangement uses TRBV5-1 and TRBJ2-3, with D perhaps TRBD1 (6 bases). Between the trimmed V and J ends, which lost 2 bases and 0 bases, there was a span of 13 bases. Germline CDR1 SGHRS, CDR2 YFSETQ. The CDR3 contains 16 residues.

The V call is TRBV7-6, the J call TRBJ1-1; D is perhaps TRBD1 (5 bases). Looked up from germline, CDR1 is SGHVS and CDR2 is FNYEAQ. The V and J ends lost 5 bases and 7 bases respectively, with 20 bases between them. CDR3 length equals 15 residues. CDR3: CASSPTTAGGSEAFF. The CDR3 DNA follows: TGTGCCAGCAGCCCCACGACTGCCGGGGGAAGTGAAGCTTTCTTT.

The chain carries TRBV5-1 and TRBJ2-1; D uncertain. Between the trimmed V and J ends, which lost 2 bases and 2 bases, there was a span of 8 bases. CDR3 length: 14 residues. CDR1 and CDR2 (germline): SGHRS, YFSETQ. CDR3 nucleotides: TGCGCCAGCAGCTTTGGGCAGGCCTACAATGAGCAGTTCTTC. It yields the protein CASSFGQAYNEQFF.

The J gene is TRBJ2-1, the V gene TRBV7-2; no clear D. CDR1 is SGHTA and CDR2 is FQGNSA in the germline V gene. This CDR3 spans 14 amino acids. V gave up 1 base and J gave up 3 bases, with 7 bases separating them. In nucleotides, the CDR3 is TGTGCCAGCAGCTTAGACCTATACTACAATGAGCAGTTCTTC. Residues: CASSLDLYYNEQFF.

The chain couples TRBV7-2 to TRBJ1-4; 7 nucleotides align to TRBD1. V was clipped by 4 bases and J by 8 bases; unmatched bases: 7. Germline lookup yields CDR1 SGHTA and CDR2 FQGNSA. There are 14 residues in the CDR3. The CDR3 reads CASSSQGTGEKLFF. Here the CDR3 DNA reads TGTGCCAGCAGCTCACAGGGGACGGGGGAAAAACTGTTTTTT. The complete variable domain, with remaining parts taken from reference TRBV7-2 and TRBJ1-4, reads GAGVSQSPSNKVTEKGKDVELRCDPISGHTALYWYRQSLGQGLEFLIYFQGNSAPDKSGLPSDRFSAERTGGSVSTLTIQRTQQEDSAVYLCASSSQGTGEKLFFGSGTQLSVL.

This clone has only a few counts. The gene calls are TRBV25-1 and TRBJ2-6; a weak D match, TRBD2 (5 bases). The CDR3 runs 13 residues. V dropped 8 bases and J dropped 3 bases, with 8 bases sitting between them. The germline V gene encodes CDR1 MGHDK and CDR2 SYGVNS. CDR3 bases: TGTGCCAGCGCTGCGGGTGGGGCCAACGTCCTGACTTTC. Translating it yields CASAAGGANVLTF. The variable domain in full, with the rest retrieved from reference TRBV25-1 and TRBJ2-6, is EADIYQTPRYLVIGTGKKITLECSQTMGHDKMYWYQQDPGMELHLIHYSYGVNSTEKGDLSSESTVSRIRTEHFPLTLESARPSHTSQYLCASAAGGANVLTFGAGSRLTVL.

J is TRBJ2-6 and V is TRBV7-2; D not resolved. Per germline, CDR1 SGHTA and CDR2 FQGNSA. Trimming removed 1 base from V and 3 bases from J, with 4 bases in between. The CDR3 has 14 amino acids. The CDR3 sequence: CASSLEGGANVLTF. The DNA for the CDR3 is TGTGCCAGCAGCTTAGAAGGTGGGGCCAACGTCCTGACTTTC.

The gene calls are TRBV28 and TRBJ1-5, with a tentative D call TRBD1 (5 bases). The CDR3 runs 17 residues. V shed 3 bases and J shed 2 bases, with 17 bases lying between them. Germline CDR1 reads MDHEN; CDR2 reads SYDVKM. CDR3 region: CASSFFSGYGGNQPQHF. The CDR3 DNA sequence: TGTGCCAGCAGTTTTTTTTCAGGGTATGGTGGCAATCAGCCCCAGCATTTT. Filled out from reference TRBV28 and TRBJ1-5, the complete variable domain reads DVKVTQSSRYLVKRTGEKVFLECVQDMDHENMFWYRQDPGLGLRLIYFSYDVKMKEKGDIPEGYSVSREKKERFSLILESASTNQTSMYLCASSFFSGYGGNQPQHFGDGTRLSIL.

The CDR3 reads CASSVSGQETQYF. CDR3 sequence (DNA): TGTGCCAGCAGCGTAAGCGGGCAAGAGACCCAGTACTTC. V usage is TRBV9 and J usage is TRBJ2-5, with a tentative D call TRBD2 (6 bases). Germline V gene data show CDR1 as SGDLS and CDR2 as YYNGEE. Trimming cost V 1 base and J 2 bases, with 6 bases left between them. The CDR3 runs 13 residues.

This rearrangement joins TRBV5-5 to TRBJ2-5; 12 bases line up with TRBD1. Germline CDR1 is SGHKS and CDR2 is YYEKEE (reference sequence). The V segment lost 0 bases and the J segment 5 bases; nucleotides outside the gene matches: 8. This CDR3 contains 17 residues. CDR3 in amino acids: CASSLVPGQGASETQYF. Here the CDR3 DNA reads TGTGCCAGCAGCTTGGTACCGGGACAGGGGGCCTCCGAGACCCAGTACTTC.

This chain uses TRBV6-1 with TRBJ2-3; 11 bases map to TRBD2. Germline CDR1 reads MNHNS; CDR2 reads SASEGT. The CDR3 totals 17 residues. The junction had 5 bases not matched to a gene; V was cut back by 2 bases and J by 1 base. The CDR3 here is CASSEFLAGGGTDTQYF. The DNA of the CDR3 is TGTGCCAGCAGTGAATTCTTAGCGGGGGGGGGCACAGATACGCAGTATTTT.

The chain is built from TRBV7-3 and TRBJ1-6; TRBD1 agrees at 9 bases. V shed 1 base, J shed 8 bases, and the junction held 6 bases outside the gene matches. Germline CDR1 SGHTA, CDR2 FQGTGA. The CDR3 has 16 residues. In DNA form, the CDR3 reads TGTGCCAGCAGCTTAATGGGAGACAGGGGGGATTCACCCCTCCACTTT. Translated: CASSLMGDRGDSPLHF. Looking up the rest from reference TRBV7-3 and TRBJ1-6 gives the full variable domain: GAGVSQTPSNKVTEKGKYVELRCDPISGHTALYWYRQSLGQGPEFLIYFQGTGAADDSGLPNDRFFAVRPEGSVSTLKIQRTERGDSAVYLCASSLMGDRGDSPLHFGNGTRLTVT.

A single count supports this clone. V gene TRBV19 combines with J gene TRBJ1-1, with D maybe TRBD1 (5 bases). V was trimmed by 4 bases and J by 5 bases, leaving 14 bases between them. The CDR3 has 14 amino acids. Per germline, CDR1 LNHDA and CDR2 SQIVND (reference sequence). CDR3 residues: CASSTGTPGTEAFF. DNA for the CDR3: TGTGCCAGTAGTACCGGGACTCCAGGAACTGAAGCTTTCTTT.

V and J are TRBV27 and TRBJ1-6, with D tentatively TRBD1 (6 bases). The V end lost 6 bases, the J end lost 7 bases, and 16 bases lay between the germline ends. The CDR3 has 15 amino acids. The germline CDR1 and CDR2 sequences are MNHEY and SMNVEV (reference sequence). The DNA of the CDR3 is TGTGCCAGCAGCTTTTACAGGGCTGGGAATTCACCCCTCCACTTT. It encodes CASSFYRAGNSPLHF.

J is TRBJ1-5 and V is TRBV7-2; D is uncertain. Germline values: CDR1 SGHTA, CDR2 FQGNSA. The V end was cut by 2 bases, the J end by 4 bases, with 3 bases between. The CDR3 is made up of 12 amino acids. The CDR3 DNA reads as TGTGCCAGCAGCTTAAGTAATCAGCCCCAGCATTTT. It codes for CASSLSNQPQHF. The full variable domain, with the rest looked up from reference TRBV7-2 and TRBJ1-5, is GAGVSQSPSNKVTEKGKDVELRCDPISGHTALYWYRQSLGQGLEFLIYFQGNSAPDKSGLPSDRFSAERTGGSVSTLTIQRTQQEDSAVYLCASSLSNQPQHFGDGTRLSIL.

V is TRBV29-1 and J is TRBJ1-1, with a tentative D call TRBD1 (5 bases). Per the germline V gene, CDR1 is SQVTM and CDR2 is ANQGSEA. The CDR3 sequence is 16 residues long. The V gene lost 7 bases and the J gene lost 2 bases, with 23 bases spanning the gap. The CDR3 is CSADPGLGGGNTEAFF. CDR3 DNA: TGCAGCGCTGATCCGGGGCTAGGAGGTGGAAACACTGAAGCTTTCTTT.

The chain couples TRBV6-1 to TRBJ2-2; D remains ambiguous. Germline CDR1 is MNHNS and CDR2 is SASEGT. The CDR3 runs to 13 residues. The germline V and J ends were trimmed by 3 bases and 6 bases, with 8 bases remaining between them. CDR3 bases: TGTGCCAGCAGTGATCCCCCTCCCGGGGAGCTGTTTTTT. It encodes CASSDPPPGELFF.

The chain couples TRBV19 to TRBJ2-3, with 11 nucleotides matching TRBD2. CDR3 size: 16 residues. Germline V gives CDR1 LNHDA, CDR2 SQIVND (reference sequence). V lost 5 bases and J lost 0; bases outside the gene matches: 4. Here the CDR3 DNA reads TGTGCCAGTAGTTTCGGGACTAGCGGTAGCACAGATACGCAGTATTTT. Its protein is CASSFGTSGSTDTQYF.

V gene TRBV7-9 combines with J gene TRBJ2-4, with D maybe TRBD2 (7 bases). In germline, CDR1 is SEHNR, CDR2 FQNEAQ (reference sequence). This CDR3 is 15 amino acids long. V was trimmed by 1 base and J by 6 bases, leaving 13 bases between them. The CDR3 sequence is CASSLVGGGLNIQYF. In DNA, the CDR3 is TGTGCCAGCAGCTTAGTGGGAGGGGGGCTAAACATTCAGTACTTC. The full variable domain, with the rest looked up from reference TRBV7-9 and TRBJ2-4, is DTGVSQNPRHKITKRGQNVTFRCDPISEHNRLYWYRQTLGQGPEFLTYFQNEAQLEKSRLLSDRFSAERPKGSFSTLEIQRTEQGDSAMYLCASSLVGGGLNIQYFGAGTRLSVL.

The table lists this clone with a few counts. CDR3 sequence: CASSIVATYSNQPQHF. The CDR3 region has the DNA TGTGCCAGTAGTATAGTTGCAACTTATAGCAATCAGCCCCAGCATTTT. The V and J genes are TRBV19 and TRBJ1-5, with no clear D. V dropped 1 base and J dropped 0 bases, with 10 bases sitting between them. The CDR3 has 16 residues. The germline CDR1 and CDR2 sequences are LNHDA and SQIVND (reference sequence).

This chain links TRBV29-1 with TRBJ2-5; no clear D. Trimming removed 4 bases at V and 5 bases at J, with 14 bases between. Germline V gene data show CDR1 as SQVTM and CDR2 as ANQGSEA. CDR3 length: 13 amino acids. CDR3 amino acids: CSVGAVGPETQYF. CDR3 DNA: TGCAGCGTTGGGGCCGTAGGTCCTGAGACCCAGTACTTC.

This clone came up once. The rearrangement joins TRBV13 to TRBJ2-7; the D gene could be TRBD1 or TRBD2 (6 bases each). This CDR3 is 16 amino acids long. In germline, CDR1 is PRHDT, CDR2 FYEKMQ (reference sequence). Trimming removed 4 bases at V and 3 bases at J, with 19 bases between. In DNA form, the CDR3 reads TGTGCCAGCAGCTCTTCCCGAGGGGGGAAGAACTACGAGCAGTACTTC. Its protein is CASSSSRGGKNYEQYF.

This chain links TRBV25-1 with TRBJ1-4, with D possibly TRBD1 on 6 matching bases. CDR3 length: 15 residues. CDR1 is MGHDK, CDR2 SYGVNS, per germline. Between the trimmed V and J ends, which lost 4 bases and 4 bases, there was a span of 13 bases. The CDR3: CASSGSRGYNEKLFF. CDR3 bases: TGTGCCAGCAGTGGGAGCAGGGGTTATAATGAAAAACTGTTTTTT.

This chain joins TRBV19 and TRBJ1-5, with no clear D. V was clipped by 5 bases and J by 5 bases, with 13 bases between them. The CDR3 has 14 amino acids. CDR1 and CDR2 from the germline V gene are LNHDA and SQIVND (reference sequence). For the CDR3, the DNA is TGTGCCAGTAGTGCTACACGCAGAGATCAGCCCCAGCATTTT. This sequence encodes CASSATRRDQPQHF.

The chain carries TRBV7-6 and TRBJ1-1; D is unresolved. Trimming stripped 5 bases from V and 4 bases from J, with 11 bases between. Germline V gives CDR1 SGHVS, CDR2 FNYEAQ. This CDR3 has 13 residues. In DNA form, the CDR3 reads TGTGCCAGCAGCCAAGGACGGCTCACTGAAGCTTTCTTT. It is translated as CASSQGRLTEAFF.